These 30 T cell receptor beta chains were sequenced from one sample in a study of immune heterogeneity within non-small cell lung tumors (dated by TCRdb to the late 2010s). The TCR template was genomic DNA extracted from bulk tumor tissue, and roughly 600 ng of gDNA was amplified for each sample. During surgery, multiple biopsies were taken from each primary tumor, with sampling sites spaced as far apart as possible within the tumor mass. The study cohort was described as untreated, and the patients were newly diagnosed NSCLC cases having curative surgery. The sequencer was a HiSeq X Ten. The TCR beta CDR3 region was amplified with a multiplex PCR system, in which a first round of nine to ten cycles was run using 32 V-gene forward and 13 J-gene reverse primers. TCRdb reprocessing: public reads trimmed at Q25 with fastp, clones called with MiXCR, in-frame beta chains kept. Each CDR3 protein gets just one entry, which takes the most common genes and DNA from the rows behind it. This sample gives fewer than 15,000 distinct CDR3 sequences in total; 28% of them show up just once. Of the sample, 5.2% falls within the top ten clones.

Sequencing was done on a sample of lung tumor tissue. Source of these receptors: a man aged 35 to 55 with non-small cell lung cancer.

This clonotype is classed as medium-sized. The chain recombines TRBV28 with TRBJ2-3; the D gene is possibly TRBD1 (5 bases). The ends were cut back, 3 bases at V and 4 bases at J, with 14 bases in the middle. The germline gives CDR1 MDHEN, CDR2 SYDVKM. The length of the CDR3 is 15 residues. This CDR3 reads CASSFWQGNADTQYF. CDR3 in DNA: TGTGCCAGCAGTTTCTGGCAGGGAAACGCAGATACGCAGTATTTT.

Only a few counts were recorded for this clonotype. The genes are TRBV5-4 and TRBJ2-7; 8 bases map to TRBD2. Germline V lookup: CDR1 SGHNT, CDR2 YYREEE (reference sequence). The CDR3 runs to 13 residues. J was trimmed by 6 bases and V by 3 bases; bases with no gene match: 5. CDR3 region: CASSYSGLVEQYF. The DNA for the CDR3 is TGTGCCAGCAGCTACTCGGGACTAGTCGAGCAGTACTTC.

In the case of this clonotype: This may be a read error, as it is one base from a much larger clone. This chain links TRBV29-1 with TRBJ2-3, with D possibly being TRBD2 (5 bases). The CDR3 runs 14 residues. V gave up 7 bases and J gave up 2 bases, with 16 bases separating them. Germline V lookup: CDR1 SQVTM, CDR2 ANQGSEA. The CDR3 region has the DNA TGCAGCGGCAAACCGGGAAAGCACACAGATACGCAGTATTTT. Protein: CSGKPGKHTDTQYF.

The sample holds many counts of this clonotype. The chain joins TRBV10-3 to TRBJ1-3; tentatively, D is TRBD1 (6 bases). V was shortened by 10 bases and J by 4 bases, with 11 bases between the two germline ends. Germline assignment: CDR1 ENHRY and CDR2 SYGVKD. CDR3 length: 12 residues. CDR3 DNA sequence: TGTGCCAGCCGGGACATCGGAAACACCATATATTTT. As protein: CASRDIGNTIYF.

This clonotype was observed many times. This chain connects TRBV10-3 to TRBJ1-2; 7 nucleotides match TRBD1. The CDR3 spans 14 residues. With 3 bases clipped from V and 5 bases from J, the junction kept 6 bases outside the gene matches. Germline V lookup: CDR1 ENHRY, CDR2 SYGVKD. The CDR3 here is CAISDLTGEYGYTF. In DNA, the CDR3 is TGTGCCATCAGTGACCTAACAGGGGAATATGGCTACACCTTC.

This clonotype was seen many times. The V gene is TRBV20-1, the J gene TRBJ1-3; 9 positions agree with TRBD1. With V trimmed by 0 bases and J by 2 bases, 8 bases remained unmatched. The CDR3 length is 17 residues. Germline V gene sequence: CDR1 DFQATT, CDR2 SNEGSKA (reference sequence). In nucleotides, the CDR3 is TGCAGTGCTAGAGAGTTCGGGACAGGGTACACTGGAAACACCATATATTTT. Translating it yields CSAREFGTGYTGNTIYF.

Only a few counts were recorded for this clonotype. The CDR3: CASSPVGGGSYNEQFF. In DNA form, the CDR3 reads TGTGCCAGCAGTCCAGTAGGAGGAGGGTCCTACAATGAGCAGTTCTTC. The chain uses TRBV7-9 and TRBJ2-1; weak D call: TRBD2 (6 bases). V was pared by 6 bases and J by 1 base, with 16 bases between. CDR3 length: 16 amino acids. Germline CDR1 and CDR2: SEHNR and FQNEAQ (reference sequence).

This clonotype occurred many times. This sequence joins TRBV2 and TRBJ1-2, with 8 bases lining up with TRBD1. Trimming took 5 bases from V and 6 from J; bases not matched to a gene: 11. CDR3 size: 15 residues. Germline V lookup: CDR1 SNHLY, CDR2 FYNNEI. The CDR3, as DNA: TGTGCCAGCAGTCCGCAGGGGGCGCGTAGCCATGGCTACACCTTC. The encoded protein is CASSPQGARSHGYTF.

By proportion, this clonotype is medium-sized. The chain combines TRBV19 with TRBJ2-1; 8 bases are a match to TRBD1. CDR1 and CDR2 from the germline V gene are LNHDA and SQIVND (reference sequence). The junction had 10 bases not matched to a gene; V was cut back by 5 bases and J by 4 bases. The CDR3 has 16 residues. CDR3 loop: CASSGGTGWSYNEQFF. As DNA, the CDR3 is TGTGCCAGTAGTGGAGGGACAGGATGGAGTTACAATGAGCAGTTCTTC.

The rearrangement uses TRBV7-9 and TRBJ1-5, with 9 bases identical to TRBD1. The CDR3 is made up of 17 amino acids. With 5 bases clipped from V and 2 bases from J, the junction kept 10 bases outside the gene matches. Germline V gene sequence: CDR1 SEHNR, CDR2 FQNEAQ (reference sequence). CDR3: CASSGHRGQAGNQPQHF. As DNA, the CDR3 is TGTGCCAGCAGCGGCCACAGGGGGCAAGCGGGCAATCAGCCCCAGCATTTT.

In its sample, this clonotype ranks as medium-sized (0.01 to 0.1%). This chain joins TRBV11-2 and TRBJ2-7, with a possible D match to TRBD2 (5 bases). V lost 1 base and J lost 10, with 11 bases in between. The germline V gene has CDR1 SGHAT and CDR2 FQNNGV. The CDR3 runs to 12 residues. The CDR3 is CASSLVGEVQYF. In DNA, the CDR3 is TGTGCCAGCAGCTTAGTGGGAGAAGTTCAGTACTTC.

This clonotype was seen more than once but under ten times. This may be a read error, as it is one base from a much larger clone. This chain links TRBV19 with TRBJ2-7; D is possibly TRBD2 (7 bases). CDR3 size: 14 residues. The germline gives CDR1 LNHDA, CDR2 SQIVND (reference sequence). V was shortened by 5 bases and J by 8 bases, with 19 bases between the two germline ends. The CDR3 here is CASSGGGSWNKQYF. Written as DNA, the CDR3 is TGTGCCAGTAGTGGGGGCGGGAGCTGGAACAAGCAGTACTTC.

This clonotype was observed many times. V gene TRBV19 combines with J gene TRBJ2-7; 8 bases map to TRBD1. The CDR3 is made up of 15 amino acids. Per the germline V gene, CDR1 is LNHDA and CDR2 is SQIVND (reference sequence). Trimming took 6 bases from V and 1 from J; bases not matched to a gene: 8. The CDR3 sequence is CASSRDGTGSYEQYF. DNA of the CDR3: TGTGCCAGTAGCCGGGACGGGACAGGTTCCTACGAGCAGTACTTC.

V usage is TRBV7-2 and J usage is TRBJ2-2; D unclear. The length of the CDR3 is 13 residues. Germline lookup yields CDR1 SGHTA and CDR2 FQGNSA. V lost 4 bases to trimming and J lost 6 bases, with 9 bases between them. The CDR3 protein is CASSYVTAGELFF. The CDR3, as DNA: TGTGCCAGCAGCTACGTGACGGCCGGGGAGCTGTTTTTT.

Turning to this clonotype: A read error is possible here, since a much larger clone lies one base away. V usage is TRBV19 and J usage is TRBJ2-7, with 9 bases lining up with TRBD2. The CDR3 has 15 amino acids. Germline CDR1 LNHDA, CDR2 SQIVND (reference sequence). After removal of 3 bases from V and 3 bases from J, the junction contained 6 bases not matched to a gene. The CDR3 DNA follows: TGTGCCAGTAGTATGGTAGCGGGAGTTAACTACGAGCAGTACTTC. Protein sequence: CASSMVAGVNYEQYF.

This clonotype appeared a single time. The junction and the germline gene differ at one end; a read error may be behind it. This rearrangement joins TRBV7-9 to TRBJ1-3; no clear D gene. The CDR3 consists of 10 residues. Germline V lookup: CDR1 SEHNR, CDR2 FQNEAQ (reference sequence). For the CDR3, the DNA is TGTGTCAGCAGTGTAAACACCATATATTTT. Translation gives CVSSVNTIYF.

Relative to its sample, this clonotype is medium-sized. The CDR3 bases are TGTGCCAGCAGCTTAGCGTCGGGGTCGAGCTCCTATAATTCACCCCTCCACTTT. Its translation: CASSLASGSSSYNSPLHF. This chain links TRBV7-8 with TRBJ1-6, with no clear D. The CDR3 covers 18 residues. Germline V CDR1 and CDR2: SGHVS, FQNEAQ. The V gene lost 0 bases and the J gene lost 0 bases, with 12 bases spanning the gap.

This clonotype is labeled medium-sized. The chain carries TRBV6-1 and TRBJ1-3; the D gene is possibly TRBD1 (5 bases). The germline V and J ends were trimmed by 4 bases and 3 bases, with 16 bases remaining between them. The CDR3 length is 16 residues. CDR1 is MNHNS and CDR2 is SASEGT in the germline V gene. CDR3 nucleotides: TGTGCCAGCAGTGCCCGGGGCAGCTTAGGTGGAAACACCATATATTTT. It yields the protein CASSARGSLGGNTIYF.

This clonotype is deemed medium-sized. The chain joins TRBV12-3 or TRBV12-4 to TRBJ1-1, with D perhaps TRBD1 (5 bases). CDR3 length: 13 residues. V dropped 2 bases and J dropped 4 bases, with 8 bases sitting between them. The CDR3 region is CASSLTGVTEAFF. The DNA for the CDR3 is TGTGCCAGCAGTTTAACGGGGGTCACTGAAGCTTTCTTT.

This clonotype was recorded at least ten times. The CDR3 is CASSLPGTGRNEQYF. The CDR3 DNA reads as TGTGCCAGCAGCCTCCCTGGGACAGGCCGGAACGAGCAGTACTTC. The chain combines TRBV7-2 with TRBJ2-7; the match to TRBD1 covers 8 bases. Germline V gene data show CDR1 as SGHTA and CDR2 as FQGNSA. This CDR3 comprises 15 residues. J was trimmed by 5 bases and V by 5 bases; bases with no gene match: 11.

This clonotype has at least ten counts. This chain links TRBV9 with TRBJ2-3; D perhaps matches TRBD2 (6 bases). Per the germline V gene, CDR1 is SGDLS and CDR2 is YYNGEE. Trimming removed 0 bases from V and 5 bases from J, with 16 bases in between. The CDR3 is 16 amino acids. The CDR3 spells CASSVVGGPGEDTQYF. The CDR3 DNA reads as TGTGCCAGCAGCGTAGTCGGCGGACCGGGGGAAGATACGCAGTATTTT. Variable domain in full (rest from reference TRBV9 and TRBJ2-3): DSGVTQTPKHLITATGQRVTLRCSPRSGDLSVYWYQQSLDQGLQFLIQYYNGEERAKGNILERFSAQQFPDLHSELNLSSLELGDSALYFCASSVVGGPGEDTQYFGPGTRLTVL.

This clonotype was picked up many times. The J gene is TRBJ1-2, the V gene TRBV18; perhaps TRBD1 as D (5 bases). V shed 2 bases and J shed 2 bases, with 12 bases lying between them. The germline gives CDR1 KGHSH, CDR2 LQKENI. There are 15 residues in the CDR3. CDR3 loop: CASSPGGDLNYGYTF. The CDR3 DNA reads TGTGCCAGCTCACCAGGGGGGGACCTAAACTATGGCTACACCTTC.

This chain joins TRBV4-1 and TRBJ2-3; D is uncertain. The CDR3 loop spans 13 amino acids. V lost 5 bases, J lost 5 bases, and 11 bases lay in between. The germline V gene has CDR1 MGHRA and CDR2 YSYEKL. CDR3 region: CASSRVGIDTQYF. The CDR3 DNA is TGCGCCAGCAGCAGGGTTGGAATAGATACGCAGTATTTT.

This clonotype was detected ten times or more. The chain joins TRBV30 to TRBJ2-7; 9 bases are a match to TRBD2. Germline CDR1 GTSNPN, CDR2 SVGIG (reference sequence). V shed 0 bases and J 4 bases; nucleotides not matched to a gene: 13. The CDR3 covers 17 residues. Here the CDR3 reads CAWSVLQSAGGWYEQYF. As DNA, the CDR3 is TGTGCCTGGAGTGTACTTCAGTCAGCGGGGGGTTGGTACGAGCAGTACTTC. Complete variable domain (other parts from reference TRBV30 and TRBJ2-7): SQTIHQWPATLVQPVGSPLSLECTVEGTSNPNLYWYRQAAGRGLQLLFYSVGIGQISSEVPQNLSASRPQDRQFILSSKKLLLSDSGFYLCAWSVLQSAGGWYEQYFGPGTRLTVT.

Comments on this clonotype: Given a much more abundant clone one base away, this may be a read error. Here the CDR3 omits its conserved ending phenylalanine or tryptophan, so a read error is the likely source. DNA of the CDR3: TGCGCCAGCAGCCACAGTAATGAGCAGTTCTTA. Encoded protein: CASSHSNEQFL. The V and J genes are TRBV10-2 and TRBJ2-1; D not resolved. CDR1 and CDR2 from the germline V gene are WSHSY and SAAADI. The CDR3 covers 11 residues. Trimming shortened V by 6 bases and J by 7 bases, and 7 bases separated the two germline ends.

This clonotype occurred many times. Compared with germline, one end of the junction differs, possibly owing to a read error. The chain joins TRBV6-1 to TRBJ2-7; 7 bases agree with TRBD1. CDR1 is MNHNS, CDR2 SASEGT, per germline. The CDR3 runs to 14 residues. CDR3 in DNA: TGTGCCAGCAGTTCCAGGGGGAACTCCCACGAGCAGTACTTC. Amino acids: CASSSRGNSHEQYF.

The chain joins TRBV9 to TRBJ1-4, with no clear D. V was cut by 0 bases and J by 0 bases, with 6 bases left in between. The CDR3 spans 15 residues. The germline gives CDR1 SGDLS, CDR2 YYNGEE. The CDR3 region is CASSVGESTNEKLFF. The CDR3 DNA is TGTGCCAGCAGCGTAGGGGAATCAACTAATGAAAAACTGTTTTTT.

This clonotype was picked up a small number of times. The DNA is omitted, as the CDR3 cannot be located on it reliably, and the CDR3 follows TCRdb's listing. This chain links TRBV7-5 with TRBJ1-6; the DNA was not compared with TRBD1, the D call given in the table. TRBV7-5 is tagged as a pseudogene. The CDR3 region is 21 residues in length, termini included. This CDR3 reads CISVSEAPNEGGSSYNSPLHF.

The sample holds a few counts of this clonotype. The chain carries TRBV10-3 and TRBJ2-3; 8 nucleotides line up with TRBD2. The CDR3 is 15 amino acids. Trimming removed 10 bases from V and 1 base from J; junction bases left unmatched: 10. CDR1 is ENHRY and CDR2 is SYGVKD in the germline V gene. The CDR3 loop is CATQGAGDGTDTQYF. Here the CDR3 DNA reads TGTGCCACCCAGGGAGCGGGAGACGGCACAGATACGCAGTATTTT.

This clonotype was found many times. The chain joins TRBV28 to TRBJ1-5; no reliable D call. CDR3 length equals 14 residues. V lost 2 bases, J lost 7 bases, and 12 bases lay in between. CDR1 is MDHEN and CDR2 is SYDVKM in the germline V gene. This chain's CDR3 is CASSLDKSGQPQHF. The CDR3 DNA reads TGTGCCAGCAGTTTAGACAAGTCGGGCCAGCCCCAGCATTTT.